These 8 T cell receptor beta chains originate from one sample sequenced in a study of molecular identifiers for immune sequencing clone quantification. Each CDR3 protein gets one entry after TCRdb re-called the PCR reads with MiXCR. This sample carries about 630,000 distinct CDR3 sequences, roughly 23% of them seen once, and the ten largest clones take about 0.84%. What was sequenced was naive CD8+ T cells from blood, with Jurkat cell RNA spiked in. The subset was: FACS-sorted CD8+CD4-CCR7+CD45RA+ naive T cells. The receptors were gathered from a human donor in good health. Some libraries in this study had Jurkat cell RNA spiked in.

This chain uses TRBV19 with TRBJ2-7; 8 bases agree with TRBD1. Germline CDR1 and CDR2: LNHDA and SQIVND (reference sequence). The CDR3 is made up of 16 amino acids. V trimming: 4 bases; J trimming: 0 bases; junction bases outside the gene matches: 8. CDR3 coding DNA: TGTGCCAGTAGTACTGGACAGGGACCCGGCTCCTACGAGCAGTACTTC. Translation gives CASSTGQGPGSYEQYF.

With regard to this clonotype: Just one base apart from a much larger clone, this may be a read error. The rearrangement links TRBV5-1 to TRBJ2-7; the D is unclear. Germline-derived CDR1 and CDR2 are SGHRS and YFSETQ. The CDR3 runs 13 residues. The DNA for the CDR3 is TGCGCCAGCAGCTTGGCACGCGCCTACGGGCAGTACTTC. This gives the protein CASSLARAYGQYF.

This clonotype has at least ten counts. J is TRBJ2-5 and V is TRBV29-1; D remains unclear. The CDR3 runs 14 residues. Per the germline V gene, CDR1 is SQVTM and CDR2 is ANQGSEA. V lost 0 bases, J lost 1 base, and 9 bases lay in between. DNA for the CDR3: TGCAGCGTTGAAGATTGGCTAACCCAAGAGACCCAGTACTTC. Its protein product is CSVEDWLTQETQYF. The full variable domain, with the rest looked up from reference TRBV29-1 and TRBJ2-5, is SAVISQKPSRDICQRGTSLTIQCQVDSQVTMMFWYRQQPGQSLTLIATANQGSEATYESGFVIDKFPISRPNLTFSTLTVSNMSPEDSSIYLCSVEDWLTQETQYFGPGTRLLVL.

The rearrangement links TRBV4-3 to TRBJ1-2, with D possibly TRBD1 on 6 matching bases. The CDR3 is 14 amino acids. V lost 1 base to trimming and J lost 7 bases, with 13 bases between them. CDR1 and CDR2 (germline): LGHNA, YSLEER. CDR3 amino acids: CASSQGTVLGGYTF. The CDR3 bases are TGCGCCAGCAGCCAAGGGACAGTCCTAGGTGGCTACACCTTC.

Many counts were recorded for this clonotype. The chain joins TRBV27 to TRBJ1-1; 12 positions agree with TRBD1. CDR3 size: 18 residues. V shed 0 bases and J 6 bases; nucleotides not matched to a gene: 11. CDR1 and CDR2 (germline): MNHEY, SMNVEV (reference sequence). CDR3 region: CASSLSWGQGAVISEAFF. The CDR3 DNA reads TGTGCCAGCAGTTTATCGTGGGGACAGGGGGCGGTAATCTCTGAAGCTTTCTTT.

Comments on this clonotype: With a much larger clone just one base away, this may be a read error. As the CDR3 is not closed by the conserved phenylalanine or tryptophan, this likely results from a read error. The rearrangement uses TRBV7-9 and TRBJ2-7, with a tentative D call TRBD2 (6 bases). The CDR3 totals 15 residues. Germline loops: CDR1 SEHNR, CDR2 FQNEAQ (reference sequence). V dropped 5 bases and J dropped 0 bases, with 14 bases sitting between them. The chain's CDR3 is CASSPKGEASYEQYY. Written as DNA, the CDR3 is TGTGCCAGCAGCCCAAAAGGGGAGGCCTCCTACGAGCAGTACTAC.

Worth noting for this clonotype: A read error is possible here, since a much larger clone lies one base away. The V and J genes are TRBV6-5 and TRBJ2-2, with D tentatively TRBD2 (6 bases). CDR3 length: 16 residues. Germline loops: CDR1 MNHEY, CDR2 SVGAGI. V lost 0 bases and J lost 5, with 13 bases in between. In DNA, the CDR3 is TGTGCCAGCAGTTACTCCTCTCGCGGGGTAACCGGGGAGCTGTTTTTT. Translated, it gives CASSYSSRGVTGELFF.

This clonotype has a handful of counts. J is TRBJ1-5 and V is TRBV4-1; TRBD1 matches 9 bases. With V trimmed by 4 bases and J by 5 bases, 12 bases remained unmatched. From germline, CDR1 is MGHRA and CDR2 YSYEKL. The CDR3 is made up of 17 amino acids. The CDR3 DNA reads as TGCGCCAGCAGCCCCCAACGAGGACAGGGGCAGGATCAGCCCCAGCATTTT. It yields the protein CASSPQRGQGQDQPQHF.